The clone carrying this TCR beta chain came up a few times. PCR primers comprised 60 Vbeta and 13 Jbeta primers. TCRdb's copy holds only in-frame clones and misses some; the assay was immunoSEQ multiplex PCR. Counted here are roughly 160,000 clones, about 80% occurring once; the ten biggest clones make up about 4.8%. The data are from a study of cytomegalovirus exposure and HLA in healthy donors. The CDR3 has 15 residues. V dropped 4 bases and J dropped 7; count of bases not matched to a gene: 11. From germline, CDR1 is SGHRS and CDR2 YFSETQ. Material: PBMCs. The chain is built from TRBV5-1 and TRBJ1-2; 9 nucleotides agree with TRBD1. The clonotype was recovered from a man aged 25 to 40 in good health and CMV-seronegative. The CDR3 here is CASSLTIQGAGGYTF. As DNA, the CDR3 is TGCGCCAGCAGCCTGACGATACAGGGGGCTGGTGGCTACACCTTC.